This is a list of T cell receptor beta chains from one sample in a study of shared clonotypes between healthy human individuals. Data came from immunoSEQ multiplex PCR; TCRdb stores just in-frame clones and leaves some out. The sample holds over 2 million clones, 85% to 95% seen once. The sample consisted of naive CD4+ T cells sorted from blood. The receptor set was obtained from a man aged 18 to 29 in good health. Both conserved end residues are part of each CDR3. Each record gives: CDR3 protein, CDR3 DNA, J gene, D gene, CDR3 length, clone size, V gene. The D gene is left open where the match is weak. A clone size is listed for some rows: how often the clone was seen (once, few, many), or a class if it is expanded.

cdr3_aa: CASSVGQTTTNEKLFF
cdr3_nt: TGTGCCAGCAGTGTTGGACAGACAACAACTAATGAAAAACTGTTTTTT
j_call: TRBJ1-4
d_call: NA
cdr3_length: 16
clone_size: NA
v_call: TRBV2

cdr3_aa: CASTRQYNSPLHF
cdr3_nt: TGTGCCAGCACCCGACAGTATAATTCACCCCTCCACTTT
j_call: TRBJ1-6
d_call: NA
cdr3_length: 13
clone_size: NA
v_call: TRBV11-2

cdr3_aa: CASSLPWVAKNIQYF
cdr3_nt: TGTGCCAGCAGCCTCCCTTGGGTAGCCAAAAACATTCAGTACTTC
j_call: TRBJ2-4
d_call: NA
cdr3_length: 15
clone_size: once
v_call: TRBV11-2

cdr3_aa: CALAGVSGNSPLHF
cdr3_nt: TGTGCCTTGGCCGGGGTCTCCGGTAATTCACCCCTCCACTTT
j_call: TRBJ1-6
d_call: NA
cdr3_length: 14
clone_size: NA
v_call: TRBV30

cdr3_aa: CASSPGTGSLGNQPQHF
cdr3_nt: TGTGCCAGCAGCCCGGGGACAGGGAGCCTAGGCAATCAGCCCCAGCATTTT
j_call: TRBJ1-5
d_call: TRBD1
cdr3_length: 17
clone_size: once
v_call: TRBV7-9

cdr3_aa: CASSRTGGGQDTEAFF
cdr3_nt: TGTGCCAGCAGCCGTACAGGGGGCGGTCAGGACACTGAAGCTTTCTTT
j_call: TRBJ1-1
d_call: TRBD1
cdr3_length: 16
clone_size: NA
v_call: TRBV5-4

cdr3_aa: CASSLSTLGGGTEAFF
cdr3_nt: TGTGCCAGCAGTTTATCGACTCTCGGTGGGGGCACTGAAGCTTTCTTT
j_call: TRBJ1-1
d_call: NA
cdr3_length: 16
clone_size: NA
v_call: TRBV27

cdr3_aa: CASSINPAEETQYF
cdr3_nt: TGTGCCAGTAGTATAAACCCCGCCGAAGAGACCCAGTACTTC
j_call: TRBJ2-5
d_call: NA
cdr3_length: 14
clone_size: NA
v_call: TRBV19

cdr3_aa: CASSSSKLVQETQYF
cdr3_nt: TGTGCCAGCAGTTCTTCTAAACTAGTCCAAGAGACCCAGTACTTC
j_call: TRBJ2-5
d_call: NA
cdr3_length: 15
clone_size: NA
v_call: TRBV28

cdr3_aa: CASSSGEIQETQYF
cdr3_nt: TGCGCCAGCAGTAGTGGGGAGATCCAAGAGACCCAGTACTTC
j_call: TRBJ2-5
d_call: NA
cdr3_length: 14
clone_size: NA
v_call: TRBV5-1

cdr3_aa: CASSPGPYNSPLHF
cdr3_nt: TGTGCCAGCAGCCCAGGCCCCTATAATTCACCCCTCCACTTT
j_call: TRBJ1-6
d_call: NA
cdr3_length: 14
clone_size: NA
v_call: TRBV6-4

cdr3_aa: CASSGTSGRESTDTQYF
cdr3_nt: TGTGCCAGCAGTGGCACTAGCGGGAGAGAGAGCACAGATACGCAGTATTTT
j_call: TRBJ2-3
d_call: TRBD2
cdr3_length: 17
clone_size: NA
v_call: TRBV2

cdr3_aa: CASSGETGNTEAFF
cdr3_nt: TGTGCCAGCAGTGGGGAGACCGGGAACACTGAAGCTTTCTTT
j_call: TRBJ1-1
d_call: NA
cdr3_length: 14
clone_size: NA
v_call: TRBV2

cdr3_aa: CASSLGTANQPQHF
cdr3_nt: TGTGCCAGCAGCCTTGGGACAGCTAATCAGCCCCAGCATTTT
j_call: TRBJ1-5
d_call: TRBD1
cdr3_length: 14
clone_size: NA
v_call: TRBV11-1

cdr3_aa: CASSVTGTGVSPLHF
cdr3_nt: TGTGCCAGCAGTGTTACCGGGACAGGGGTTTCACCCCTCCACTTT
j_call: TRBJ1-6
d_call: TRBD1
cdr3_length: 15
clone_size: once
v_call: TRBV6-1

cdr3_aa: CASSKGGAMAPSGNTIYF
cdr3_nt: TGTGCCAGCAGCAAAGGGGGGGCAATGGCTCCATCTGGAAACACCATATATTTT
j_call: TRBJ1-3
d_call: NA
cdr3_length: 18
clone_size: NA
v_call: TRBV21-1

cdr3_aa: CASSGSLAKNIQYF
cdr3_nt: TGTGCCAGCAGCGGGTCTCTAGCCAAAAACATTCAGTACTTC
j_call: TRBJ2-4
d_call: NA
cdr3_length: 14
clone_size: once
v_call: TRBV2

cdr3_aa: CASSLDGRSYEQYF
cdr3_nt: TGTGCCAGCAGCTTGGACGGGAGGAGCTACGAGCAGTACTTC
j_call: TRBJ2-7
d_call: TRBD2
cdr3_length: 14
clone_size: NA
v_call: TRBV5-6

cdr3_aa: CASSRNSYEQYF
cdr3_nt: TGTGCCAGCAGTAGAAACTCCTACGAGCAGTACTTC
j_call: TRBJ2-7
d_call: NA
cdr3_length: 12
clone_size: NA
v_call: TRBV7-8

cdr3_aa: CASSQDGQGGNSPLHF
cdr3_nt: TGTGCCAGCAGCCAGGACGGACAGGGAGGTAATTCACCCCTCCACTTT
j_call: TRBJ1-6
d_call: TRBD1
cdr3_length: 16
clone_size: NA
v_call: TRBV4-2

cdr3_aa: CASSQGVKETQYF
cdr3_nt: TGCGCCAGCAGCCAAGGAGTAAAAGAGACCCAGTACTTC
j_call: TRBJ2-5
d_call: NA
cdr3_length: 13
clone_size: NA
v_call: TRBV4-3

cdr3_aa: CSGTSAAYVNEQFF
cdr3_nt: TGCAGCGGAACTAGCGCTGCCTACGTTAATGAGCAGTTCTTC
j_call: TRBJ2-1
d_call: TRBD2
cdr3_length: 14
clone_size: NA
v_call: TRBV29-1

cdr3_aa: CAISESGQWNQPQHF
cdr3_nt: TGTGCCATCAGTGAGTCCGGCCAATGGAACCAGCCCCAGCATTTT
j_call: TRBJ1-5
d_call: NA
cdr3_length: 15
clone_size: NA
v_call: TRBV10-3

cdr3_aa: CASSIDRKENYGYTF
cdr3_nt: TGTGCCAGTAGTATAGATCGGAAGGAAAACTATGGCTACACCTTC
j_call: TRBJ1-2
d_call: NA
cdr3_length: 15
clone_size: NA
v_call: TRBV19

cdr3_aa: CASSERASGGANEQFF
cdr3_nt: TGTGCCAGCAGTGAACGGGCTAGCGGGGGGGCTAATGAGCAGTTCTTC
j_call: TRBJ2-1
d_call: TRBD2
cdr3_length: 16
clone_size: NA
v_call: TRBV2

cdr3_aa: CASRRSLAIPTDTQYF
cdr3_nt: TGTGCCAGCAGACGGAGCCTAGCTATCCCTACAGATACGCAGTATTTT
j_call: TRBJ2-3
d_call: NA
cdr3_length: 16
clone_size: NA
v_call: TRBV2

cdr3_aa: CASSLAGVYGYTF
cdr3_nt: TGTGCCAGCAGTTTGGCAGGGGTGTATGGCTACACCTTC
j_call: TRBJ1-2
d_call: NA
cdr3_length: 13
clone_size: NA
v_call: TRBV28

cdr3_aa: CACQDHEQYF
cdr3_nt: TGCGCGTGCCAGGATCACGAGCAGTACTTC
j_call: TRBJ2-7
d_call: NA
cdr3_length: 10
clone_size: NA
v_call: TRBV29-1

cdr3_aa: CASSPSRGGTGELFF
cdr3_nt: TGTGCCAGCAGTCCCAGCCGGGGGGGAACCGGGGAGCTGTTTTTT
j_call: TRBJ2-2
d_call: TRBD2
cdr3_length: 15
clone_size: once
v_call: TRBV27

cdr3_aa: CASTLEAGGNEQFF
cdr3_nt: TGTGCCAGCACCCTGGAGGCGGGGGGCAATGAGCAGTTCTTC
j_call: TRBJ2-1
d_call: TRBD2
cdr3_length: 14
clone_size: NA
v_call: TRBV9

cdr3_aa: CASSDSKTSGANVLTF
cdr3_nt: TGTGCCAGCAGTGACTCGAAAACCTCTGGGGCCAACGTCCTGACTTTC
j_call: TRBJ2-6
d_call: NA
cdr3_length: 16
clone_size: NA
v_call: TRBV6-4

cdr3_aa: CASSPGGGTGSSYNEQFF
cdr3_nt: TGTGCCAGCAGTCCAGGGGGAGGGACAGGGAGCTCCTACAATGAGCAGTTCTTC
j_call: TRBJ2-1
d_call: TRBD1
cdr3_length: 18
clone_size: NA
v_call: TRBV28

cdr3_aa: CAWSYTAGTGYGYTF
cdr3_nt: TGTGCCTGGAGTTATACCGCCGGGACAGGGTACGGCTACACCTTC
j_call: TRBJ1-2
d_call: TRBD1
cdr3_length: 15
clone_size: NA
v_call: TRBV30

cdr3_aa: CASSGTGSKETQYF
cdr3_nt: TGTGCCAGCAGTGGAACAGGGTCCAAAGAGACCCAGTACTTC
j_call: TRBJ2-5
d_call: NA
cdr3_length: 14
clone_size: NA
v_call: TRBV2

cdr3_aa: CASSSTGQETQYF
cdr3_nt: TGTGCCAGCAGCTCGACAGGGCAAGAGACCCAGTACTTC
j_call: TRBJ2-5
d_call: TRBD1
cdr3_length: 13
clone_size: NA
v_call: TRBV7-2

cdr3_aa: CASSAPGPLEYF
cdr3_nt: TGTGCCAGCAGTGCTCCCGGACCCCTGGAGTACTTC
j_call: TRBJ2-4
d_call: NA
cdr3_length: 12
clone_size: NA
v_call: TRBV6-1

cdr3_aa: CASSSRGGQYF
cdr3_nt: TGTGCCAGCAGCTCCAGGGGCGGGCAGTACTTC
j_call: TRBJ2-7
d_call: NA
cdr3_length: 11
clone_size: NA
v_call: TRBV7-2

cdr3_aa: CASSSQGVSLDEQYF
cdr3_nt: TGCGCCAGCAGCTCACAGGGAGTCTCTCTGGACGAGCAGTACTTC
j_call: TRBJ2-7
d_call: NA
cdr3_length: 15
clone_size: NA
v_call: TRBV5-1

cdr3_aa: CASSEAWGPAYEQYF
cdr3_nt: TGTGCCAGCAGTGAAGCCTGGGGACCTGCCTACGAGCAGTACTTC
j_call: TRBJ2-7
d_call: NA
cdr3_length: 15
clone_size: NA
v_call: TRBV2

cdr3_aa: CASSGTGLNQPQHF
cdr3_nt: TGTGCCAGCAGCGGAACAGGGTTAAATCAGCCCCAGCATTTT
j_call: TRBJ1-5
d_call: NA
cdr3_length: 14
clone_size: NA
v_call: TRBV7-9

cdr3_aa: CASSSEGYTF
cdr3_nt: TGTGCCAGCAGTTCGGAAGGCTACACCTTC
j_call: TRBJ1-2
d_call: NA
cdr3_length: 10
clone_size: once
v_call: TRBV28

cdr3_aa: CASSLDWGSYYEQYF
cdr3_nt: TGTGCCAGCAGCTTAGATTGGGGGAGCTACTACGAGCAGTACTTC
j_call: TRBJ2-7
d_call: NA
cdr3_length: 15
clone_size: NA
v_call: TRBV7-2

cdr3_aa: CASSRVIQETQYF
cdr3_nt: TGTGCCAGCAGTAGGGTCATCCAAGAGACCCAGTACTTC
j_call: TRBJ2-5
d_call: NA
cdr3_length: 13
clone_size: NA
v_call: TRBV25-1

cdr3_aa: CSARTGLEQYF
cdr3_nt: TGCAGTGCTCGGACAGGGCTCGAGCAGTACTTC
j_call: TRBJ2-7
d_call: TRBD1
cdr3_length: 11
clone_size: NA
v_call: TRBV20-1

cdr3_aa: CASSLAEGFSTDTQYF
cdr3_nt: TGCGCCAGCAGCTTGGCTGAAGGATTTAGCACAGATACGCAGTATTTT
j_call: TRBJ2-3
d_call: NA
cdr3_length: 16
clone_size: NA
v_call: TRBV5-1

cdr3_aa: CASSLLRGVEKLFF
cdr3_nt: TGTGCCAGCAGCTTATTACGAGGGGTAGAAAAACTGTTTTTT
j_call: TRBJ1-4
d_call: NA
cdr3_length: 14
clone_size: NA
v_call: TRBV7-2

cdr3_aa: CASSAPTSKETQYF
cdr3_nt: TGTGCCAGCTCAGCCCCGACTAGTAAAGAGACCCAGTACTTC
j_call: TRBJ2-5
d_call: NA
cdr3_length: 14
clone_size: once
v_call: TRBV18

cdr3_aa: CASSQKGTDTQYF
cdr3_nt: TGTGCCAGCAGCCAGAAAGGCACAGATACGCAGTATTTT
j_call: TRBJ2-3
d_call: NA
cdr3_length: 13
clone_size: NA
v_call: TRBV9

cdr3_aa: CASSLGTSNNEQFF
cdr3_nt: TGCGCCAGCAGCTTGGGGACTAGTAACAATGAGCAGTTCTTC
j_call: TRBJ2-1
d_call: TRBD2
cdr3_length: 14
clone_size: NA
v_call: TRBV5-1

cdr3_aa: CASSLGRGVSPLHF
cdr3_nt: TGTGCCAGCAGTTTAGGACGGGGGGTTTCACCCCTCCACTTT
j_call: TRBJ1-6
d_call: NA
cdr3_length: 14
clone_size: NA
v_call: TRBV27

cdr3_aa: CASSRGSPGNEQFF
cdr3_nt: TGTGCCAGCAGCCGCGGCTCCCCGGGCAATGAGCAGTTCTTC
j_call: TRBJ2-1
d_call: NA
cdr3_length: 14
clone_size: NA
v_call: TRBV7-2

cdr3_aa: CASSPAHGGYGYTF
cdr3_nt: TGTGCCAGCTCACCTGCACACGGGGGCTATGGCTACACCTTC
j_call: TRBJ1-2
d_call: NA
cdr3_length: 14
clone_size: NA
v_call: TRBV18

cdr3_aa: CASSLERGPGELFF
cdr3_nt: TGTGCCAGCAGCTTAGAAAGGGGACCCGGGGAGCTGTTTTTT
j_call: TRBJ2-2
d_call: NA
cdr3_length: 14
clone_size: NA
v_call: TRBV7-9

cdr3_aa: CASSQGSGEQFF
cdr3_nt: TGCGCCAGCAGCCAGGGATCTGGTGAGCAGTTCTTC
j_call: TRBJ2-1
d_call: NA
cdr3_length: 12
clone_size: NA
v_call: TRBV4-3

cdr3_aa: CASSSQMGRGETQYF
cdr3_nt: TGTGCCAGCAGCTCCCAGATGGGCAGGGGTGAGACCCAGTACTTC
j_call: TRBJ2-5
d_call: NA
cdr3_length: 15
clone_size: NA
v_call: TRBV7-2

cdr3_aa: CASSQGVDGQHTDTQYF
cdr3_nt: TGCGCCAGCAGCCAAGGGGTTGATGGACAGCACACAGATACGCAGTATTTT
j_call: TRBJ2-3
d_call: NA
cdr3_length: 17
clone_size: NA
v_call: TRBV4-3

cdr3_aa: CASIKTGFVGEILETQYF
cdr3_nt: TGTGCCAGCATCAAGACCGGTTTCGTCGGGGAGATTTTAGAGACCCAGTACTTC
j_call: TRBJ2-5
d_call: NA
cdr3_length: 18
clone_size: NA
v_call: TRBV28

cdr3_aa: CASRQGNSGNTIYF
cdr3_nt: TGTGCCAGCCGACAGGGTAATTCTGGAAACACCATATATTTT
j_call: TRBJ1-3
d_call: TRBD1
cdr3_length: 14
clone_size: NA
v_call: TRBV14